This TCR beta chain appears in the sequencing data of a study of neurological immune-mediated disorders. Germline V gene sequence: CDR1 SGHTA, CDR2 FQGNSA. The CDR3 is 14 amino acids. Trimming took off 5 bases at V and 5 bases at J, with 12 bases between the two ends. TCRdb recomputed calls from the 5' RACE reads with MiXCR, one row per CDR3 protein. The table lists 69,000 or so distinct CDR3 sequences, about 5.1% of them singletons. The sample holds many counts of this clonotype. This chain connects TRBV7-2 to TRBJ2-2, with D possibly TRBD1 on 5 matching bases. Sequencing was performed on PBMCs. The TCR sequence derives from a woman in her seventies with multiple sclerosis. As DNA, the CDR3 is TGTGCCAGCAGCCCGCAAGGGGATACCGGGGAGCTGTTTTTT. It encodes CASSPQGDTGELFF.